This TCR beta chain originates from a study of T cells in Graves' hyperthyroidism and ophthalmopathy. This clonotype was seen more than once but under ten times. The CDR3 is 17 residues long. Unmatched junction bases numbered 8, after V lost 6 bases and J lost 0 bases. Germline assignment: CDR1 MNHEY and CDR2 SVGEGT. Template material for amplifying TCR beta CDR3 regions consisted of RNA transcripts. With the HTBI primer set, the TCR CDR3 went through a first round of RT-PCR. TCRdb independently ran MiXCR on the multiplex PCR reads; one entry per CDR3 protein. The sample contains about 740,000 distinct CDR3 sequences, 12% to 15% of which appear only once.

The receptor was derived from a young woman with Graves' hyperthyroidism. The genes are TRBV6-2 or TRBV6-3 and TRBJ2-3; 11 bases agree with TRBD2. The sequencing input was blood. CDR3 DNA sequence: TGTGCCAGCAGATTTCTTAGGACTAGCGGGAGCACAGATACGCAGTATTTT. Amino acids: CASRFLRTSGSTDTQYF.